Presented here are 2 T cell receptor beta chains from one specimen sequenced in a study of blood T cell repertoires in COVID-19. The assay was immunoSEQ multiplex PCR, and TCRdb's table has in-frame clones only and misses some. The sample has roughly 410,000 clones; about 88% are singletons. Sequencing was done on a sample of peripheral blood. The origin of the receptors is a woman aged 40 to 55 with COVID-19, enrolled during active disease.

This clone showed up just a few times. CDR3 protein: CASSLGARDREYGNQPQHF. The CDR3 bases are TGTGCCAGCAGCTTGGGGGCACGGGACAGGGAATATGGCAATCAGCCCCAGCATTTT. The chain is built from TRBV5-6 and TRBJ1-5; 9 bases align to TRBD1. Germline V gene lookup returns CDR1 SGHDT and CDR2 YYEEEE. The CDR3 covers 19 residues. V lost 0 bases to trimming and J lost 2 bases; unmatched junction nucleotides: 12.

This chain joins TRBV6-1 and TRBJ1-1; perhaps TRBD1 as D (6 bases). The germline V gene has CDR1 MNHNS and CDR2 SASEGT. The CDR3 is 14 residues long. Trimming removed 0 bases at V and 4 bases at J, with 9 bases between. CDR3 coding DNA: TGTGCCAGCAGTGAAGCGGTACAGGGCACTGAAGCTTTCTTT. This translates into CASSEAVQGTEAFF.